Included here is one TCR beta chain sequence, with context. Its specificity is not known. This table comes from immunoSEQ multiplex PCR, and its TCRdb copy is limited to in-frame clones, with some not included. The table shows more than 45,000 clones, with approximately 82% occurring only once. This record comes from a study of OX40 agonist ivuxolimab in advanced cancers. Study at large: The dose-escalation cohort had hepatocellular carcinoma, melanoma, renal cell or head and neck cancer.

Study-level points and caveats: At 0.1 to 3.0 mg/kg, CD4+ and CD8+ blood T cells expanded clonally by week 6.

V lost 8 bases to trimming and J lost 2 bases, with 13 bases between them. This CDR3 has 14 amino acids. The germline V gene has CDR1 MNHNS and CDR2 SASEGT. The chain recombines TRBV6-1 with TRBJ1-3, with D maybe TRBD1 (5 bases). This clonotype was obtained from an adult with an advanced solid tumor such as melanoma, head and neck, liver or kidney cancer. The specimen comprised CD4+ or CD8+ T cells sorted from blood, sampled in a trial of the OX40 agonist ivuxolimab. The CDR3 sequence is CASSILGAGNTIYF. Here the CDR3 DNA reads TGTGCCAGCTCCATACTGGGGGCTGGAAACACCATATATTTT.